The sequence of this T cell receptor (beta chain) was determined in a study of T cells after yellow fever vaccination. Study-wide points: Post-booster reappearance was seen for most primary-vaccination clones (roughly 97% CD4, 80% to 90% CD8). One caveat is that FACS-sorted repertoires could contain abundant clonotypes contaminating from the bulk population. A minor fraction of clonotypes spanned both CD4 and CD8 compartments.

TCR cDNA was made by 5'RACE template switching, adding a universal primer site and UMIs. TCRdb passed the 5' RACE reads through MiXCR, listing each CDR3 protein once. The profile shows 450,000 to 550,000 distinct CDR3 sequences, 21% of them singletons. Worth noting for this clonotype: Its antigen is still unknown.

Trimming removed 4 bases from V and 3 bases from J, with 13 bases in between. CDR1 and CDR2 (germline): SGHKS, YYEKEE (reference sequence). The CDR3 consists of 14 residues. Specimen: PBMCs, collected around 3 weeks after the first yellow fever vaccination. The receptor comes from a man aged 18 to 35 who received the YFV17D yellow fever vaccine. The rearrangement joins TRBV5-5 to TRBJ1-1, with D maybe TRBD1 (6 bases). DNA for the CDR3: TGTGCCAGCAGCCCGGAGGGGGGGCACACTGAAGCTTTCTTT. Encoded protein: CASSPEGGHTEAFF.